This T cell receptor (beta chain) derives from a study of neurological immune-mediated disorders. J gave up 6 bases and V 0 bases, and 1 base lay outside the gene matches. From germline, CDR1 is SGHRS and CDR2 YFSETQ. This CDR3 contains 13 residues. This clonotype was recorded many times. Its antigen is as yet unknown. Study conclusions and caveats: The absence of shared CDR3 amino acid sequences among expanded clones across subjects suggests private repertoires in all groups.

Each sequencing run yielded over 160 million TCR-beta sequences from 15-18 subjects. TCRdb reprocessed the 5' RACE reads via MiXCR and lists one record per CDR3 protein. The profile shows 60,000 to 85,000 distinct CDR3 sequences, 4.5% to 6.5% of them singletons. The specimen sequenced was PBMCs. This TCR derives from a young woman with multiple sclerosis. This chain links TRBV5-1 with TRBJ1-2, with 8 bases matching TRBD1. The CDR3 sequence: CASSLAGGDGYTF. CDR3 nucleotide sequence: TGCGCCAGCAGCTTGGCAGGGGGCGATGGCTACACCTTC.